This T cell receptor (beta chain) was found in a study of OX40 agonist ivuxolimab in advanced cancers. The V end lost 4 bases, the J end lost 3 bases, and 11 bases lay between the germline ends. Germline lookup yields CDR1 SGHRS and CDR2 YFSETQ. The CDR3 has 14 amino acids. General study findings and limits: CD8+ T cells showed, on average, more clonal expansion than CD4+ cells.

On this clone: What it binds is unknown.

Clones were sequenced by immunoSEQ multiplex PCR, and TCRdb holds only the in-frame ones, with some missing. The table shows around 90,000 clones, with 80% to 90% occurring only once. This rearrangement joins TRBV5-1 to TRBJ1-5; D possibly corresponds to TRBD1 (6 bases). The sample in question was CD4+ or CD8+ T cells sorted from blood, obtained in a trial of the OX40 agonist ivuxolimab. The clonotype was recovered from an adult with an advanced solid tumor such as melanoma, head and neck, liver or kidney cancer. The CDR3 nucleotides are TGCGCCAGCAGCCCCGGGACACCCAATCAGCCCCAGCATTTT. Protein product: CASSPGTPNQPQHF.